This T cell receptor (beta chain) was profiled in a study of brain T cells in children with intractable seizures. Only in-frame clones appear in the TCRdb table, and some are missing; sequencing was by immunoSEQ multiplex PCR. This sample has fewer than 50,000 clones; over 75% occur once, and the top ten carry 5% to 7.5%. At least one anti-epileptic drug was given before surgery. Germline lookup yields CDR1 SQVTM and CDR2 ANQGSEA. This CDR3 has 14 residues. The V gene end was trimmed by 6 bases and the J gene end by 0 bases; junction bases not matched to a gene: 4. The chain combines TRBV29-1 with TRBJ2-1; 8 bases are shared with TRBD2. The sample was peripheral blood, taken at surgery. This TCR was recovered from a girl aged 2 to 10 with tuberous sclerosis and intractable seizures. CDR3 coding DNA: TGCAGCGTCCTCGGGACTAGCTCCTACAATGAGCAGTTCTTC. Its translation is CSVLGTSSYNEQFF.